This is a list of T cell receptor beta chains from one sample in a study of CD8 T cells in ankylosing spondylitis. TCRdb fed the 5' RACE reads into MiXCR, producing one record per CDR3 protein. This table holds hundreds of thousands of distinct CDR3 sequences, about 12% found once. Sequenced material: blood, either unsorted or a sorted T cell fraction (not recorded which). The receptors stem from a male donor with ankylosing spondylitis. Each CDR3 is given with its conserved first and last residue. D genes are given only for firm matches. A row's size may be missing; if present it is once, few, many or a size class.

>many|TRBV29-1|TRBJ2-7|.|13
TGCAGCGTCAGCGCTCCGGACTCCTACGAGCAGTACTTC
CSVSAPDSYEQYF
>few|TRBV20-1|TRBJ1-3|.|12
TGCAGTGCTAGAGACCTTGGAAACACCATATATTTT
CSARDLGNTIYF
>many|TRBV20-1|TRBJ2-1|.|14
TGCAGTGCTAGAGTCGCGTGGGGGGCTAATGAGCAGTTCTTC
CSARVAWGANEQFF
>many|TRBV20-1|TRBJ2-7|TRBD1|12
TGCAGTGCCGCGACAGGGATTTACGAGCAGTACTTC
CSAATGIYEQYF
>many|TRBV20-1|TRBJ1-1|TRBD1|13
TGCAGTGCTAGAGAGGACAGGTACACTGAAGCTTTCTTT
CSAREDRYTEAFF
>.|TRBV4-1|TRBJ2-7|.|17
TGCGCCAGCAGCCGATCTCACCGCGGAGGGTTACCCTACGAGCAGTACTTC
CASSRSHRGGLPYEQYF
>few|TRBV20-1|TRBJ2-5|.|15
TGCAGTGCTAGAGAGAGACAGACGTACCAAGAGACCCAGTACTTC
CSARERQTYQETQYF
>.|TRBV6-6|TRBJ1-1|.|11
TGTGCCAGCTTTTTTTGGACTGAAGCTTTCTTT
CASFFWTEAFF
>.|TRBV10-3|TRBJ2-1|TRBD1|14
TGTGCCATCAGTAGTCGGGACAGGCGCAGTGAGCAGTTCTTC
CAISSRDRRSEQFF
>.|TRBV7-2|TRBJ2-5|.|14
TGTGCCAGCAGCAACGGACCGCAACAAGAGACCCAGTACTTC
CASSNGPQQETQYF
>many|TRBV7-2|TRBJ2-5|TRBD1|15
TGTGCCAGCAGCTTAGACGGGACAGACCAAGAGACCCAGTACTTC
CASSLDGTDQETQYF
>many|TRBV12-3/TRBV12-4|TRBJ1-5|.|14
TGTGCCAGCAGTTTACGAAGGCTTAATCAGCCCCAGCATTTT
CASSLRRLNQPQHF
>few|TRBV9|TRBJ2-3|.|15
TGTGCCAGCAGCCCCAGAGGGGGGGTCCCAGATACGCAGTATTTT
CASSPRGGVPDTQYF
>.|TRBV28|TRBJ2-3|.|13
TGTGCCAGCTGCGAGGTTAGCACAGATACGCAGTATTTT
CASCEVSTDTQYF
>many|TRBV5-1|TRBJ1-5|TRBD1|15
TGCGCCAGCAGCTCTGGGGACAGTTGGGGTCAGCCCCAGCATTTT
CASSSGDSWGQPQHF
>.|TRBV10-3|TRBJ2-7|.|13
TGTGCCATCAGTGAGTCTCGGGGCTACGAGCAGTACTTC
CAISESRGYEQYF
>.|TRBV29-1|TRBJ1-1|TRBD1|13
TGCAGCGTTGAAGAGCAGGGGGTCACTGAAGCTTTCTTT
CSVEEQGVTEAFF
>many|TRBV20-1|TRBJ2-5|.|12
TGCAGTGCTAGAGATCGAGCGGAGACCCAGTACTTC
CSARDRAETQYF
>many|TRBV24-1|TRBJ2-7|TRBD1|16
TGTGCCACCAGTGATCCACGACGGACAGGGTCCTACGAGCAGTACTTC
CATSDPRRTGSYEQYF
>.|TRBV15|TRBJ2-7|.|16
TGTGCCACCAGCCCCACCTGGGCGGGATTAGGGGACGAGCAGTACTTC
CATSPTWAGLGDEQYF
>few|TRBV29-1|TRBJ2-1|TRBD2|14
TGCAGCGTTGGATTTCGGCTAGCGGGGAATGAGCAGTTCTTC
CSVGFRLAGNEQFF
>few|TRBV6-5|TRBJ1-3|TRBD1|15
TGTGCCAGCAGTTCCGCGACAGGGCCAGGAAACACCATATATTTT
CASSSATGPGNTIYF
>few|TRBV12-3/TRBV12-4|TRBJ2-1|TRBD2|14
TGTGCCAGCACCCCCGGCGGGAGTCTGAGGGAGCAGTTCTTC
CASTPGGSLREQFF
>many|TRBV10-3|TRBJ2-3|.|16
TGTGCCATCAGTGACCCGCGGACCCGGGGGTTAGATACGCAGTATTTT
CAISDPRTRGLDTQYF
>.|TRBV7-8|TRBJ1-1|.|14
TGTGCCAGCAGCTCGTTAATTCGGGACACTGAAGCTTTCTTT
CASSSLIRDTEAFF
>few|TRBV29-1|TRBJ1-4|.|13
TGCAGCGTTCCGGGATCAACTAATGAAAAACTGTTTTTT
CSVPGSTNEKLFF
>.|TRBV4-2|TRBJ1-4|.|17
TGTGCCAGCAGCGAGACTGTCTTACAGGGAGCTGGTGAAAAACTGTTTTTT
CASSETVLQGAGEKLFF
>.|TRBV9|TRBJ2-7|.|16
TGTGCCAGCAACGAACACGGAGGGGGAACTTCGTACGAGCAGTACTTC
CASNEHGGGTSYEQYF
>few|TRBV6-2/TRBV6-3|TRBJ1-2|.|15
TGTGCCAGCACCTTCTCTCCAGGGACGAACTATGGCTACACCTTC
CASTFSPGTNYGYTF
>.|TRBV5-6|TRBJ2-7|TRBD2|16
TGTGCCAGCAGCTTGGCCTCAGGTAGCGGGAGTAACGAGCAGTACTTC
CASSLASGSGSNEQYF
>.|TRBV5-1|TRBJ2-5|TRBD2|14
TGCGCCAGCAGCCTACAGACTAGCGCGGAGACCCAGTACTTC
CASSLQTSAETQYF
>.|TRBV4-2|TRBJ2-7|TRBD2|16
TGTGCCAGCAGCCAAGGGGAGGGGCAGGGCAGGGACGAGCAGTACTTC
CASSQGEGQGRDEQYF
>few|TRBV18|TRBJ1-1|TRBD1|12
TGTGCCAGCTCACCCCTTACAGGGGCGGCTTTCTTT
CASSPLTGAAFF
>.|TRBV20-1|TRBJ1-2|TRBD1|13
TGCAGTGCGGCAGGGGGAATGAACTATGGCTACACCTTC
CSAAGGMNYGYTF
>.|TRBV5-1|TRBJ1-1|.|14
TGCGCCAGCAGCTTGGTAGACGCTGGCACTGAAGCTTTCTTT
CASSLVDAGTEAFF
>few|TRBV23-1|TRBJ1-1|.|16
TGCGCCAGCAGTCAATCGCGCTGCAGAGTTAACACTGAAGCTTTCTTT
CASSQSRCRVNTEAFF
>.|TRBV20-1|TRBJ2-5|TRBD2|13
TGCAGTGCTCGCGGGGGGGATCAAGAGACCCAGTACTTC
CSARGGDQETQYF
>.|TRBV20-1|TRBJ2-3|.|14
TGCAGTGCTAGAGGTTCGGGGTACACAGATACGCAGTATTTT
CSARGSGYTDTQYF
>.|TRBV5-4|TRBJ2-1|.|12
TGTGCCAGCAGCACGGATACAAATGAGCAGTTCTTC
CASSTDTNEQFF
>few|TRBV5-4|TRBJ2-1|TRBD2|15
TGTGCCAGCAGCTTGGGCGGACTAGAGTCCGATGAGCAGTTCTTC
CASSLGGLESDEQFF
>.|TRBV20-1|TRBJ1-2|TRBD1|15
TGCAGTGCTCGGATACGAACAGGGGAAAGTTGGGGCTACACCTTC
CSARIRTGESWGYTF
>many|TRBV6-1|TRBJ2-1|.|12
TGTGCCAGCAGTGAAGCAGGGAGCGAGCAGTTCTTC
CASSEAGSEQFF
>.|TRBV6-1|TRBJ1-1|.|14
TGTGCCAGCAGTTCCGACGGGCGAGGGACTGAAGCTTTCTTT
CASSSDGRGTEAFF
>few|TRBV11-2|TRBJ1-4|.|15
TGTGCCAGCAGCTCCGAGGGAAGAGGGATTGAAAAACTGTTTTTT
CASSSEGRGIEKLFF